This is a list of T cell receptor beta chains from one sample in a study of blood T cell repertoires in COVID-19. Profiling relied on immunoSEQ multiplex PCR, and the TCRdb table lists in-frame clones only, not all of them. The table shows 150,000 to 200,000 clones, with roughly 79% occurring only once. Sequencing was carried out using peripheral blood. Receptors originate from a woman of 80 years or more with COVID-19, enrolled during active disease. The CDR3 runs from the conserved cysteine through the conserved F or W.

>16|TRBV3-1/TRBV3-2|TRBJ2-3
CASSQDPAGGVDTQYF
>13|TRBV12-3/TRBV12-4|TRBJ1-2
CASSIHPIYGYTF
>13|TRBV5-6|TRBJ2-1
CASSSDRGADSFF
>12|TRBV12-3/TRBV12-4|TRBJ1-4
CASSLRYEKLFF
>16|TRBV27|TRBJ2-2
CASSLWTSGNTGELFF
>13|TRBV19|TRBJ1-1
CASSIVGGPEAFF
>14|TRBV10-3|TRBJ1-1
CAISEAGFGTEAFF
>13|TRBV7-3|TRBJ2-2
CASRTGNTGELFF
>13|TRBV5-5|TRBJ2-3
CASSFDSPDTQYF
>13|TRBV5-1|TRBJ1-3
CASSPGQRNTIYF